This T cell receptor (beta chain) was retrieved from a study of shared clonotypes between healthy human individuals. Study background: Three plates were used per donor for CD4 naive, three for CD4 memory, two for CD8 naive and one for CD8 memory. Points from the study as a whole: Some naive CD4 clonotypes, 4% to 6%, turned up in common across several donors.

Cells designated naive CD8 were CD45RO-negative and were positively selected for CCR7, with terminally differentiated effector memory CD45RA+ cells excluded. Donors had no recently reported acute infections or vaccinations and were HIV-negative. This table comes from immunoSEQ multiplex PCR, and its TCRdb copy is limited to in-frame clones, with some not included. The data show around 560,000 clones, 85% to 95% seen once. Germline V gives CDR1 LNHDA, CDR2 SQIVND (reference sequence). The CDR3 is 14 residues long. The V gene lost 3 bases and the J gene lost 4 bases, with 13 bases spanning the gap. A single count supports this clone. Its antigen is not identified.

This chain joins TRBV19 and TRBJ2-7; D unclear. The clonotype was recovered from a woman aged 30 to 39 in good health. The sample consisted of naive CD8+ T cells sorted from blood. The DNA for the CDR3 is TGTGCCAGTAGTATTTGGGGTTCCCAGTACGAGCAGTACTTC. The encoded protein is CASSIWGSQYEQYF.